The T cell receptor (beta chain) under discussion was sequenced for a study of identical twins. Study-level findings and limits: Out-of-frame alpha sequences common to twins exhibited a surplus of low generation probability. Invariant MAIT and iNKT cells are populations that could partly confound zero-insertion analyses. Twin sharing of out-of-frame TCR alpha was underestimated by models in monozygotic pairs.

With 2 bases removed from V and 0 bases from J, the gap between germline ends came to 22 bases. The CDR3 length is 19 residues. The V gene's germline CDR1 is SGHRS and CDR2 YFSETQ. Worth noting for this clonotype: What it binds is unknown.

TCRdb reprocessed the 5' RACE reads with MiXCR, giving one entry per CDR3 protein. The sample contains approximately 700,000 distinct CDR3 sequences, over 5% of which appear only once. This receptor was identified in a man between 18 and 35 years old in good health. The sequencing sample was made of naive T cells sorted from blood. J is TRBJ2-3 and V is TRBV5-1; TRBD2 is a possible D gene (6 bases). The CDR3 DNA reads TGCGCCAGCAGCTTTAGTCTCGAGGGCGGGACCACTAGCACAGATACGCAGTATTTT. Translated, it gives CASSFSLEGGTTSTDTQYF.